Presented here are 24 T cell receptor beta chains from one specimen sequenced in a study of Ad26.COV2.S vaccination and SARS-CoV-2 variants. Treatment defined: some 20 received Ad26.COV2.S at low or high dose, single or two shots; 5 received placebo; per-sample allocation not given. Sampling took place 63 days after the first vaccine or placebo injection. TCRdb's copy holds only in-frame clones and misses some; the assay was immunoSEQ multiplex PCR. The data contain 510,000 or so clones, roughly 89% of them singletons. The sequences come from peripheral blood, collected in a trial of Ad26.COV2.S vaccine versus placebo. These receptors were obtained from a person aged 18-65 years who received the Ad26.COV2.S COVID-19 vaccine or a placebo.

The rearrangement joins TRBV28 to TRBJ2-3; the D gene is possibly TRBD2 (6 bases). Trimming shortened V by 2 bases and J by 0 bases, and 15 bases separated the two germline ends. CDR1 and CDR2 from the germline V gene are MDHEN and SYDVKM. There are 17 residues in the CDR3. The CDR3 region is CASSLSSGNPSTDTQYF. The CDR3 DNA reads as TGTGCCAGCAGTTTAAGTAGCGGTAACCCTAGCACAGATACGCAGTATTTT.

This clone was observed once. The chain couples TRBV10-3 to TRBJ1-1; TRBD1 might be the D (5 bases). Germline lookup yields CDR1 ENHRY and CDR2 SYGVKD. Between the trimmed V and J ends, which lost 6 bases and 4 bases, there was a span of 18 bases. This CDR3 is 15 amino acids long. The CDR3 sequence: CAIRKDIGGITEAFF. DNA of the CDR3: TGTGCCATCAGGAAAGACATCGGGGGAATCACTGAAGCTTTCTTT.

This clone was seen once. The V gene is TRBV9, the J gene TRBJ2-1; 9 nucleotides agree with TRBD2. V lost 0 bases and J lost 2; bases outside the gene matches: 3. This CDR3 spans 16 amino acids. Germline lookup yields CDR1 SGDLS and CDR2 YYNGEE. The CDR3 sequence is CASSVAGLAPYNEQFF. CDR3 coding DNA: TGTGCCAGCAGCGTAGCTGGACTAGCGCCCTACAATGAGCAGTTCTTC.

V gene TRBV7-2 combines with J gene TRBJ2-1; D may correspond to TRBD1 or TRBD2 (6 bases each). The germline V gene encodes CDR1 SGHTA and CDR2 FQGNSA. This CDR3 is 16 amino acids long. V was cut by 9 bases and J by 9 bases, with 27 bases left in between. In nucleotides, the CDR3 is TGTGCCAGTGGACAGTTCGGGGCACCGGGGGTGAGTGAGCAGTTCTTC. Encoded protein: CASGQFGAPGVSEQFF.

The chain has TRBV5-8 and TRBJ2-1; 9 nucleotides agree with TRBD2. Germline assignment: CDR1 SGHTS and CDR2 YDEGEE. This CDR3 is 15 amino acids long. After removal of 5 bases from V and 7 bases from J, the junction contained 10 bases not matched to a gene. The CDR3 spells CASRPGLAGANEQFF. The DNA of the CDR3 is TGTGCCAGCAGGCCCGGGTTAGCGGGAGCAAATGAGCAGTTCTTC.

This chain joins TRBV5-1 and TRBJ2-7, with 10 nucleotides matching TRBD1. V lost 5 bases and J lost 2; bases outside the gene matches: 7. The germline gives CDR1 SGHRS, CDR2 YFSETQ. CDR3 length: 15 amino acids. CDR3: CASSHSGTGAYEQYF. The CDR3 DNA is TGCGCCAGCAGTCATTCCGGGACAGGGGCCTACGAGCAGTACTTC.

This chain links TRBV7-3 with TRBJ2-1, with 7 nucleotides matching TRBD2. Germline trimming cut 5 bases from V and 10 bases from J; bases unmatched to any gene: 8. There are 13 residues in the CDR3. Germline values: CDR1 SGHTA, CDR2 FQGTGA. The CDR3 DNA reads TGTGCCAGCAGCCACCGGGGGAGGGGCGAGCAGTTCTTC. Amino acids: CASSHRGRGEQFF.

This rearrangement joins TRBV3-1 (or the pseudogene TRBV3-2) to TRBJ2-2; TRBD2 matches at 14 bases. Per germline, CDR1 LGHDT and CDR2 YNNKEL (reference sequence). V dropped 4 bases and J dropped 4; count of bases not matched to a gene: 8. This CDR3 spans 18 amino acids. CDR3 in amino acids: CASSLPRLAGGSTGELFF. Here the CDR3 DNA reads TGTGCCAGCAGCCTCCCGAGACTAGCGGGAGGGAGCACCGGGGAGCTGTTTTTT.

This chain's CDR3 is CASSQDFGGWELFF. The DNA of the CDR3 is TGTGCCAGCAGCCAAGATTTTGGTGGATGGGAGCTGTTTTTT. The chain couples TRBV4-2 to TRBJ2-2; D not resolved. V lost 0 bases, J lost 9 bases, and 11 bases lay in between. Germline CDR1 and CDR2: LGHNA and YNFKEQ. The CDR3 covers 14 residues.

In its sample, this clone was seen a few times. The rearrangement uses TRBV19 and TRBJ1-5; a weak D match, TRBD1 (6 bases). Per the germline V gene, CDR1 is LNHDA and CDR2 is SQIVND (reference sequence). Trimming took 9 bases from V and 4 from J, leaving 16 bases between them. This CDR3 contains 14 residues. CDR3 region: CASRARGNNQPQHF. The CDR3 DNA follows: TGTGCCAGCCGCGCCAGGGGTAATAATCAGCCCCAGCATTTT.

The chain couples TRBV5-8 to TRBJ1-2; 8 bases align to TRBD1. The CDR3 totals 16 residues. Trimming removed 1 base from V and 7 bases from J; junction bases left unmatched: 12. Germline CDR1 is SGHTS and CDR2 is YDEGEE. CDR3 DNA: TGTGCCAGCAGCTTGCCCAGGGGGCCAATGGGGGTTGGCTACACCTTC. It specifies CASSLPRGPMGVGYTF.

The rearrangement uses TRBV6-5 and TRBJ1-1, with TRBD1 identical over 9 bases. CDR1 is MNHEY and CDR2 is SVGAGI in the germline V gene. The CDR3 sequence is 14 residues long. V dropped 5 bases and J dropped 4; count of bases not matched to a gene: 5. CDR3 sequence (DNA): TGTGCCAGCAGTACCCGACAGGGGGGCACTGAAGCTTTCTTT. As protein: CASSTRQGGTEAFF.

The genes are TRBV6-4 and TRBJ2-3; D is possibly TRBD2 (5 bases). Germline CDR1 is MRHNA and CDR2 is SNTAGT. Between the trimmed V and J ends, which lost 0 bases and 5 bases, there was a span of 12 bases. This CDR3 has 15 residues. This CDR3 reads CASSDSRAAEDTQYF. CDR3 bases: TGTGCCAGCAGTGACTCGAGGGCAGCAGAAGATACGCAGTATTTT.

The rearrangement joins TRBV9 to TRBJ2-1; D possibly matches TRBD1 or TRBD2 (6 bases each). V lost 3 bases and J lost 7, with 17 bases in between. Germline V gene data show CDR1 as SGDLS and CDR2 as YYNGEE. The CDR3 contains 15 residues. The chain's CDR3 is CASSESSSGANEQFF. In nucleotides, the CDR3 is TGTGCCAGCAGCGAAAGCAGTTCGGGGGCTAATGAGCAGTTCTTC.

This rearrangement joins TRBV7-9 to TRBJ2-1; D is ambiguous. The germline V gene encodes CDR1 SEHNR and CDR2 FQNEAQ (reference sequence). V lost 4 bases, J lost 0 bases, and 13 bases lay in between. This CDR3 comprises 16 residues. Here the CDR3 DNA reads TGTGCCAGCAGCTCCATGGGTTTCAGCTCCTACAATGAGCAGTTCTTC. Protein: CASSSMGFSSYNEQFF.

This clone was observed a single time. The rearrangement links TRBV28 to TRBJ2-7; 7 bases align to TRBD1. With 4 bases clipped from V and 1 base from J, the junction kept 7 bases outside the gene matches. CDR1 is MDHEN and CDR2 is SYDVKM in the germline V gene. The CDR3 is 15 residues long. The CDR3 loop reads CASSSPGQKSYEQYF. The CDR3 DNA follows: TGTGCCAGCAGTTCCCCGGGACAGAAGTCCTACGAGCAGTACTTC.

This rearrangement joins TRBV27 to TRBJ2-6, with 8 bases identical to TRBD1. J gave up 3 bases and V 6 bases, and 13 bases lay outside the gene matches. The germline CDR1 and CDR2 sequences are MNHEY and SMNVEV (reference sequence). This CDR3 contains 18 residues. Here the CDR3 DNA reads TGTGCCAGCAGCCTAGGGTGGACAGGGAAGGATGGGGCCAACGTCCTGACTTTC. Amino acids: CASSLGWTGKDGANVLTF. The whole variable domain, filled in from reference TRBV27 and TRBJ2-6, reads EAQVTQNPRYLITVTGKKLTVTCSQNMNHEYMSWYRQDPGLGLRQIYYSMNVEVTDKGDVPEGYKVSRKEKRNFPLILESPSPNQTSLYFCASSLGWTGKDGANVLTFGAGSRLTVL.

This chain uses TRBV30 with TRBJ2-7; TRBD2 matches 8 bases. Germline CDR1 is GTSNPN and CDR2 is SVGIG (reference sequence). V shed 5 bases, J shed 0 bases, and the junction held 6 bases outside the gene matches. This CDR3 comprises 14 residues. The CDR3, as DNA: TGTGCCTGGGCTTTGGCGGGAGGCTCCTACGAGCAGTACTTC. Amino acid sequence: CAWALAGGSYEQYF.

This clone has a single count. This chain uses TRBV20-1 with TRBJ1-5; 9 bases agree with TRBD1. The ends lost 3 bases at V and 7 bases at J; junction bases unmatched: 10. The CDR3 has 15 amino acids. The germline V gene has CDR1 DFQATT and CDR2 SNEGSKA (reference sequence). Here the CDR3 reads CSASQQGAGWQPQHF. In DNA, the CDR3 is TGCAGTGCTAGTCAACAGGGGGCAGGATGGCAGCCCCAGCATTTT.

The chain joins TRBV3-1 (or the pseudogene TRBV3-2) to TRBJ2-2; no clear D gene. The CDR3 extends over 13 amino acids. CDR1 is LGHDT and CDR2 is YNNKEL in the germline V gene (reference sequence). Trimming cost V 5 bases and J 4 bases, with 8 bases left between them. CDR3 DNA sequence: TGTGCCAGCAGCAAAACTGCCACCGGGGAGCTGTTTTTT. It is translated as CASSKTATGELFF.

The chain recombines TRBV7-9 with TRBJ1-5; D not certain. The V end was cut by 4 bases, the J end by 5 bases, with 6 bases between. CDR3 length: 12 residues. CDR1 is SEHNR, CDR2 FQNEAQ, per germline (reference sequence). In DNA form, the CDR3 reads TGTGCCAGCAGCTATAGTGATCAGCCCCAGCATTTT. This translates into CASSYSDQPQHF.

The chain combines TRBV7-2 with TRBJ2-3; D tentatively fits TRBD1 or TRBD2 (6 bases each). V lost 1 base, J lost 4 bases, and 15 bases lay in between. The CDR3 has 16 residues. Germline V CDR1 and CDR2: SGHTA, FQGNSA. CDR3: CASSLGGRGAADTQYF. The CDR3 DNA sequence: TGTGCCAGCAGCTTAGGGGGGCGCGGGGCCGCAGATACGCAGTATTTT. The full variable domain, rest sourced from reference TRBV7-2 and TRBJ2-3, is GAGVSQSPSNKVTEKGKDVELRCDPISGHTALYWYRQSLGQGLEFLIYFQGNSAPDKSGLPSDRFSAERTGGSVSTLTIQRTQQEDSAVYLCASSLGGRGAADTQYFGPGTRLTVL.

This chain joins TRBV6-1 and TRBJ1-2; perhaps TRBD1 as D (5 bases). The length of the CDR3 is 14 residues. The germline V gene has CDR1 MNHNS and CDR2 SASEGT. Trimming took off 2 bases at V and 5 bases at J, with 12 bases between the two ends. CDR3 bases: TGTGCCAGCAGTGAATCGGCAGGGCTTTATGGCTACACCTTC. It specifies CASSESAGLYGYTF.

This clone has only one observation. The V and J genes are TRBV7-2 and TRBJ2-1; D might be TRBD1 (6 bases). This CDR3 comprises 15 residues. CDR1 is SGHTA, CDR2 FQGNSA, per germline. The ends were cut back, 1 base at V and 9 bases at J, with 16 bases in the middle. In DNA, the CDR3 is TGTGCCAGCAGCTTAGGGGGGCCCCGGGTCAGTGAGCAGTTCTTC. Its protein is CASSLGGPRVSEQFF.